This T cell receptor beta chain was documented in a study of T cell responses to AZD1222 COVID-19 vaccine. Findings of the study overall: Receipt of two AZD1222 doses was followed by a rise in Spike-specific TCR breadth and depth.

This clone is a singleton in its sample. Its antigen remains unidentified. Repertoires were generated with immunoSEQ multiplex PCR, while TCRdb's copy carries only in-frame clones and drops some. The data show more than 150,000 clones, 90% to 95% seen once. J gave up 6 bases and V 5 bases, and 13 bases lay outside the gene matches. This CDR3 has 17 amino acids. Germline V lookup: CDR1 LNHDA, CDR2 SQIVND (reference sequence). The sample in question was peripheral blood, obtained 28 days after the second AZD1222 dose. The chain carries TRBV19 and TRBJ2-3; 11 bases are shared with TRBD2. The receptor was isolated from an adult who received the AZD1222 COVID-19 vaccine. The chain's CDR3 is CASSFRASGGTRDTQYF. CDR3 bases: TGTGCCAGTAGTTTCCGGGCTAGCGGGGGGACCAGGGATACGCAGTATTTT. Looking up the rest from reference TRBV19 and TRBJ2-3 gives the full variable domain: DGGITQSPKYLFRKEGQNVTLSCEQNLNHDAMYWYRQDPGQGLRLIYYSQIVNDFQKGDIAEGYSVSREKKESFPLTVTSAQKNPTAFYLCASSFRASGGTRDTQYFGPGTRLTVL.